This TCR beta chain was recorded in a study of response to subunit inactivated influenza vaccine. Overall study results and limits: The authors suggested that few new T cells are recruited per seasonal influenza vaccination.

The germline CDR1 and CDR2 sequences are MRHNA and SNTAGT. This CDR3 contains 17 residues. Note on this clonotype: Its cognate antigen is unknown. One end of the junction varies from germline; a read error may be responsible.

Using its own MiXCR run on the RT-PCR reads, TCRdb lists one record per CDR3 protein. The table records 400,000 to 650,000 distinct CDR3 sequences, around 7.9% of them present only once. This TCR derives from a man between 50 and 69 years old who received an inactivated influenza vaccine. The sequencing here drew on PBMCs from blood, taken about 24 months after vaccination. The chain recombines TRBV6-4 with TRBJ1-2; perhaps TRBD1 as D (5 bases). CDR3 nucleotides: TGTGCCAGCAGAGACAGCGCCTTTCCTAACCCTAACTGTGGCTACACCTTC. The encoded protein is CASRDSAFPNPNCGYTF.